Below, 8 T cell receptor beta chains from the same sample are listed, as sequenced in a study of human T cells and chemical hapten exposure. TCRdb itself ran the RACE reads through MiXCR, one entry per CDR3 protein. Found here are more than 85,000 distinct CDR3 sequences, 8% to 13% of them singletons; the top ten hold more than 2%. Time point given: patch test 2, 6 weeks after DPC sensitization. The treatment is: therapeutic diphenylcyclopropenone sensitization with weekly scalp DPC. The input for sequencing was whole blood, taken in connection with sensitization to the hapten diphenylcyclopropenone (DPC). The receptors were sampled from a man between 35 and 55 years old with alopecia areata. Some clones in this sample may be carry-over from other donors' samples.

The chain uses TRBV20-1 and TRBJ2-7; the D gene is possibly TRBD2 (6 bases). Trimming removed 4 bases at V and 2 bases at J, with 12 bases between. The CDR3 has 13 residues. Germline loops: CDR1 DFQATT, CDR2 SNEGSKA (reference sequence). CDR3 coding DNA: TGCAGTGCTAAGGCGGGAACCACCTACGAGCAGTACTTC. This translates into CSAKAGTTYEQYF.

The sample holds a few counts of this clonotype. The gene calls are TRBV7-2 and TRBJ1-1; weak D call: TRBD1 (5 bases). Deletions cut 2 bases from V and 5 bases from J, with 12 bases between. The CDR3 has 14 residues. Germline-derived CDR1 and CDR2 are SGHTA and FQGNSA. This chain's CDR3 is CASSLIGERTEAFF. The CDR3 nucleotides are TGTGCCAGCAGCTTAATAGGGGAGAGGACTGAAGCTTTCTTT. The full variable domain, in which reference TRBV7-2 and TRBJ1-1 provide the parts outside the CDR3, is GAGVSQSPSNKVTEKGKDVELRCDPISGHTALYWYRQSLGQGLEFLIYFQGNSAPDKSGLPSDRFSAERTGGSVSTLTIQRTQQEDSAVYLCASSLIGERTEAFFGQGTRLTVV.

The chain recombines TRBV6-2 or TRBV6-3 with TRBJ2-7; 13 nucleotides align to TRBD2. Germline lookup yields CDR1 MNHEY and CDR2 SVGEGT. V lost 6 bases to trimming and J lost 6 bases; unmatched junction nucleotides: 5. The CDR3 runs to 14 residues. Written as DNA, the CDR3 is TGTGCCAGCAGAACCGGGACTAGCGGGATCGAGCAGTACTTC. Amino acids: CASRTGTSGIEQYF.

The chain has TRBV24-1 and TRBJ1-4; TRBD1 aligns across 8 bases. Trimming at V came to 3 bases and at J to 5 bases, leaving 4 bases not matched to a gene. CDR1 and CDR2 from the germline V gene are KGHDR and SFDVKD. The CDR3 is made up of 15 amino acids. CDR3 sequence reads: CATSDPGGGNEKLFF. CDR3 bases: TGTGCCACCAGTGATCCAGGGGGCGGGAATGAAAAACTGTTTTTT.

V and J are TRBV5-3 and TRBJ2-3, with 7 bases aligning to TRBD2. TRBV5-3 is an ORF; its function is uncertain. The V gene end was trimmed by 4 bases and the J gene end by 6 bases; junction bases not matched to a gene: 14. CDR3 length equals 16 residues. The CDR3 sequence is CARSREGLADGDTQYF. The CDR3 DNA reads TGTGCCAGAAGCCGTGAGGGGCTAGCGGACGGGGATACGCAGTATTTT.

There are a few counts of this clonotype. The V and J genes are TRBV29-1 and TRBJ2-3, with 13 bases lining up with TRBD2. The CDR3 length is 16 residues. CDR1 is SQVTM and CDR2 is ANQGSEA in the germline V gene. V was clipped by 5 bases and J by 5 bases; unmatched bases: 10. In DNA form, the CDR3 reads TGCAGCGTTTGGGGTTGGACTAGCGGGAGTTTAGATACGCAGTATTTT. Protein sequence: CSVWGWTSGSLDTQYF.

The chain employs TRBV11-2 and TRBJ2-1; D possibly corresponds to TRBD2 (6 bases). Germline CDR1 is SGHAT and CDR2 is FQNNGV. The CDR3 is made up of 18 amino acids. V shed 2 bases and J shed 6 bases, with 23 bases lying between them. In DNA, the CDR3 is TGTGCCAGCAGCTTACTCCCTAATGGGGGAGGTAACTTCAATGAGCAGTTCTTC. It yields the protein CASSLLPNGGGNFNEQFF.

About this clonotype itself: A clone one base away is much larger, so this may be a read error. The chain couples TRBV6-5 to TRBJ1-2; D is uncertain. This CDR3 is built from 13 residues. V lost 3 bases to trimming and J lost 3 bases, with 8 bases between them. Germline V CDR1 and CDR2: MNHEY, SVGAGI. Here the CDR3 reads CASSYRWHYGYTF. The CDR3 nucleotides read TGTGCCAGCAGTTATAGGTGGCACTATGGCTACACCTTC.